This is a list of T cell receptor beta chains from one sample in a study of T cell changes during pregnancy in multiple sclerosis. The method was immunoSEQ multiplex PCR; TCRdb's version includes in-frame clones alone and lacks a portion of them. The table shows about 40,000 clones, with around 94% occurring only once. Sequences were derived from CD4+ T cells from peripheral blood mononuclear cells, sampled before pregnancy. These receptors all stem from a female donor with multiple sclerosis, enrolled in a pregnancy study. CDR3s leave out the opening cysteine and the closing phenylalanine or tryptophan.

TRBV7-2	ASSGSGANTGELF
TRBV6-1	ASRPQGQGDGYT
TRBV5-1	ASSFSQAGLTDTQY
TRBV20-1	SARRDEKLF
TRBV7-9	ASSSRGAITGELF
TRBV9	ASSATISIAGGINEQF
TRBV19	ASGGRKDRGNQPQH
TRBV28	ASRHQGLPNTEAF
TRBV5-1	ASSLATSEQF
TRBV5-1	ASRRGTYNEQF
TRBV7-7	ASSLGQQPWDQY
TRBV28	ASSLTGANIQY
TRBV28	ASRGGGGQGAFEEKLF
TRBV5-4	ASSLVGVNTEAF
TRBV30	AWSPDNSGNTIY
TRBV28	ASRRGGAGGPEAF
TRBV6-6	ASSTTGVHTEAF
TRBV2	ASKEAGGGTDTQY
TRBV6-5	ASSTSGTDTQY
TRBV5-6	ASRDRSPQETQY
TRBV4-2	ASSQDRLAGGGAQY
TRBV19	ASRTAAISNQPQH
TRBV7-2	ASSQRGGQPQH
TRBV5-5	ASSFSSGSPEQY
TRBV27	ASSLSAGFLSGANVLT
TRBV7-8	ASSLGDSSNQPQH
TRBV28	ASRKAGKRTDTQY
TRBV19	ASSIAGMSGANVLT
TRBV6-1	ASSEDFWETQY
TRBV27	ASSLSPGYTIY
TRBV21-1	ASTWLAKNIQY
TRBV5-6	ASSTGQGLINTQY
TRBV27	ASRAGTGVAYGYT
TRBV6-1	ASYTQGTNEKLF
TRBV5-1	ASSLDSMNTEAF
TRBV14	ASSRLEAVPEQF
TRBV29-1	SVEAPGTVYGYT
TRBV29-1	SVVEGGRNEKLF
TRBV6-6	ASSYGRGASEQY
TRBV6-6	ASTGTGGWTEAF
TRBV6-6	ASREGTAYS
TRBV28	ASSRLAGAYEQY
TRBV19	ASSIRTGTIDNYGYT
TRBV28	ASSLSLASAKNIQY
TRBV19	ASKGRLASGRVDEQF
TRBV18	ASSPSRSAKGAQGEAF
TRBV6-6	ASSPREGGNTIY
TRBV4-3	ASSQLPTGQGADEQY
TRBV10-3	AISGGKGQGTVETQY
TRBV2	ASSPRETQY